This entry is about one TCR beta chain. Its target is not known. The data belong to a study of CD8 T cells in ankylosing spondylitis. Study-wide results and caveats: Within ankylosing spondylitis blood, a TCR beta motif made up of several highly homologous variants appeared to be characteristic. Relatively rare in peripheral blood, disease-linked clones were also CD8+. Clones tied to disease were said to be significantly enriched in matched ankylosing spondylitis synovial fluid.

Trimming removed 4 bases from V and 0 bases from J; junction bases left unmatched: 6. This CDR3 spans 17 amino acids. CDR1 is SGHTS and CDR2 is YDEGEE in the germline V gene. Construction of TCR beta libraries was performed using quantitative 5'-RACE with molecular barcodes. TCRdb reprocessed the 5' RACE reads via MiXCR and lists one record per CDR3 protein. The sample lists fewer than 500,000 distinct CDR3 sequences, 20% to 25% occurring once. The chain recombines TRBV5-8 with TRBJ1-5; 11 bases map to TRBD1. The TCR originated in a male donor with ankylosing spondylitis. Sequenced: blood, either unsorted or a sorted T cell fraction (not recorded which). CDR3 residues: CASSRDRGDYSNQPQHF. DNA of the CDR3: TGTGCCAGCAGCAGGGACAGGGGGGATTATAGCAATCAGCCCCAGCATTTT.